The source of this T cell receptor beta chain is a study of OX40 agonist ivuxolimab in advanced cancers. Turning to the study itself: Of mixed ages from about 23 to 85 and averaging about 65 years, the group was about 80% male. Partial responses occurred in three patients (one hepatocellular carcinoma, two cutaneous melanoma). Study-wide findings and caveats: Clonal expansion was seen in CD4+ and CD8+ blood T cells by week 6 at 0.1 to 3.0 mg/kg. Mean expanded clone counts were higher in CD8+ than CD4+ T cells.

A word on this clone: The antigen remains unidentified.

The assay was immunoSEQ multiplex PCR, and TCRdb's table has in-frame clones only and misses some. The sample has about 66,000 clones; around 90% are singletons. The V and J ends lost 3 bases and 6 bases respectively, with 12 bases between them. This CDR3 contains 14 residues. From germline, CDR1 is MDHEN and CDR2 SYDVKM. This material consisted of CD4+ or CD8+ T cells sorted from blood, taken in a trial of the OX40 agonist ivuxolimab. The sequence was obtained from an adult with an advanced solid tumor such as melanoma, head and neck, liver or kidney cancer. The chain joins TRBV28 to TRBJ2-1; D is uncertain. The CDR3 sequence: CASSFEDRFNEQFF. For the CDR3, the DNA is TGTGCCAGCAGTTTCGAAGACCGCTTCAATGAGCAGTTCTTC. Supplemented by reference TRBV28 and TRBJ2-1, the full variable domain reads DVKVTQSSRYLVKRTGEKVFLECVQDMDHENMFWYRQDPGLGLRLIYFSYDVKMKEKGDIPEGYSVSREKKERFSLILESASTNQTSMYLCASSFEDRFNEQFFGPGTRLTVL.